A selection of T cell receptor beta chains follows, all from one sample in a study of radiotherapy plus CTLA-4 blockade in lung cancer. Clones were sequenced by immunoSEQ multiplex PCR, and TCRdb holds only the in-frame ones, with some missing. The data show 65,000 to 90,000 clones, approximately 86% seen once. The starting material was peripheral blood, obtained from a patient treated with radiotherapy plus ipilimumab. The receptors come from a human donor with non-small cell lung cancer who had stable disease on radiotherapy plus ipilimumab. The CDR3 runs from the conserved cysteine through the conserved F or W. The order of the fields is J gene, D gene, clone size, V gene, CDR3 protein, CDR3 DNA. A D gene is named only where the DNA matches it firmly. Clone size appears in some rows only: once, few, many, or a class for an expanded clone.

J: TRBJ2-1; D: TRBD2; size: once; V: TRBV15; CDR3: CATSRGASGLTSYNEQFF; DNA: TGTGCCACCAGCAGAGGGGCTAGCGGGCTGACTTCCTACAATGAGCAGTTCTTC
J: TRBJ1-1; D: TRBD1; size: .; V: TRBV2; CDR3: CASSATGNRNTEAFF; DNA: TGTGCCAGCAGTGCGACAGGGAACCGGAACACTGAAGCTTTCTTT
J: TRBJ2-1; D: .; size: .; V: TRBV6-1; CDR3: CASTEGRSSYNEQFF; DNA: TGTGCCAGCACTGAGGGGCGCAGCTCCTACAATGAGCAGTTCTTC
J: TRBJ2-2; D: .; size: .; V: TRBV5-1; CDR3: CASSFSTGELFF; DNA: TGCGCCAGCAGCTTCAGCACCGGGGAGCTGTTTTTT
J: TRBJ1-4; D: .; size: .; V: TRBV2; CDR3: CASKGGSSTNEKLFF; DNA: TGTGCCAGCAAAGGAGGGTCCTCAACTAATGAAAAACTGTTTTTT
J: TRBJ1-1; D: .; size: few; V: TRBV7-9; CDR3: CASSWKQGPLLNTEAFF; DNA: TGTGCCAGCAGCTGGAAACAGGGTCCTCTCTTGAACACTGAAGCTTTCTTT
J: TRBJ2-1; D: TRBD2; size: .; V: TRBV7-9; CDR3: CASSLVGTSGANEQFF; DNA: TGTGCCAGCAGCTTAGTCGGGACTAGCGGGGCCAATGAGCAGTTCTTC
J: TRBJ2-7; D: TRBD1; size: once; V: TRBV27; CDR3: CASSGGTGDGYEQYF; DNA: TGTGCCAGCAGCGGAGGGACAGGGGACGGGTACGAGCAGTACTTC
J: TRBJ1-4; D: TRBD1; size: .; V: TRBV6-6; CDR3: CASSYSPGQGRELFF; DNA: TGTGCCAGCAGTTACTCTCCGGGACAGGGGAGGGAACTGTTTTTT
J: TRBJ2-6; D: .; size: .; V: TRBV27; CDR3: CASRLVGLGANVLTF; DNA: TGTGCCAGCAGATTGGTGGGGCTAGGGGCCAACGTCCTGACTTTC
J: TRBJ1-5; D: .; size: .; V: TRBV5-5; CDR3: CASSARDTESWAQHF; DNA: TGTGCCAGCAGCGCCCGGGACACGGAGAGTTGGGCCCAGCATTTT
J: TRBJ2-7; D: TRBD1; size: .; V: TRBV6-6; CDR3: CATRRGTGESEQYF; DNA: TGTGCCACACGGAGGGGGACAGGGGAAAGCGAGCAGTACTTC
J: TRBJ1-2; D: .; size: once; V: TRBV5-4; CDR3: CASSLAWGQGDGYTF; DNA: TGTGCCAGCAGCTTGGCCTGGGGGCAAGGGGATGGCTACACCTTC
J: TRBJ1-1; D: .; size: .; V: TRBV9; CDR3: CASSGQGGSEAFF; DNA: TGTGCCAGCAGCGGGCAAGGGGGTTCTGAAGCTTTCTTT
J: TRBJ2-7; D: .; size: once; V: TRBV2; CDR3: CASSPGRATYEQYF; DNA: TGTGCCAGCAGTCCCGGGCGGGCGACCTACGAGCAGTACTTC
J: TRBJ1-1; D: TRBD1; size: .; V: TRBV5-5; CDR3: CASSPRGTAMNTEAFF; DNA: TGTGCCAGCAGCCCCCGAGGGACAGCAATGAACACTGAAGCTTTCTTT
J: TRBJ2-7; D: TRBD1; size: .; V: TRBV27; CDR3: CASSADRGPAYEQYF; DNA: TGTGCCAGCAGTGCGGACAGGGGTCCAGCCTACGAGCAGTACTTC
J: TRBJ2-7; D: .; size: .; V: TRBV5-1; CDR3: CASSLVTRGAHEQYF; DNA: TGCGCCAGCAGCTTGGTTACCCGAGGGGCCCACGAGCAGTACTTC
J: TRBJ2-7; D: TRBD1; size: once; V: TRBV5-1; CDR3: CASSWGQGASSEQYF; DNA: TGCGCCAGCAGCTGGGGACAGGGGGCCTCCTCCGAGCAGTACTTC
J: TRBJ2-2; D: .; size: once; V: TRBV7-6; CDR3: CASSLPADYTGELFF; DNA: TGTGCCAGCAGCTTACCCGCGGATTACACCGGGGAGCTGTTTTTT
J: TRBJ1-2; D: TRBD1; size: .; V: TRBV30; CDR3: CAWTRTGGFYGYTF; DNA: TGTGCCTGGACTCGGACAGGCGGTTTCTATGGCTACACCTTC
J: TRBJ2-7; D: TRBD1; size: .; V: TRBV7-2; CDR3: CASGDRVPYEQYF; DNA: TGTGCCAGCGGGGACAGGGTCCCCTACGAGCAGTACTTC
J: TRBJ2-7; D: .; size: .; V: TRBV7-9; CDR3: CASSLVVGQGYEQYF; DNA: TGTGCCAGCAGCTTAGTAGTGGGACAAGGATACGAGCAGTACTTC
J: TRBJ2-2; D: .; size: .; V: TRBV7-9; CDR3: CASSLNTGELFF; DNA: TGTGCCAGCAGCTTGAACACCGGGGAGCTGTTTTTT
J: TRBJ2-7; D: TRBD1; size: few; V: TRBV12-5; CDR3: CASGLVGQGVDEQYF; DNA: TGTGCTAGTGGTTTGGTTGGTCAGGGGGTCGACGAGCAGTACTTC
J: TRBJ1-1; D: .; size: .; V: TRBV7-9; CDR3: CASSPIRTGEAFF; DNA: TGTGCCAGCAGCCCCATACGAACTGGTGAAGCTTTCTTT
J: TRBJ2-2; D: TRBD2; size: once; V: TRBV5-1; CDR3: CASKSGGANTGELFF; DNA: TGCGCCAGCAAAAGCGGGGGGGCGAACACCGGGGAGCTGTTTTTT
J: TRBJ2-3; D: TRBD2; size: .; V: TRBV18; CDR3: CASQRTSGVSTDTQYF; DNA: TGTGCCAGCCAGCGGACTAGCGGGGTGAGCACAGATACGCAGTATTTT
J: TRBJ2-7; D: .; size: .; V: TRBV19; CDR3: CASSIGVGTRYEQYF; DNA: TGTGCCAGTAGTATAGGAGTAGGGACGCGCTACGAGCAGTACTTC
J: TRBJ2-3; D: TRBD2; size: .; V: TRBV2; CDR3: CASSDRLAADTQYF; DNA: TGTGCCAGCAGTGATAGACTAGCAGCAGATACGCAGTATTTT
J: TRBJ1-1; D: .; size: few; V: TRBV11-2; CDR3: CASSLRWREKNTEAFF; DNA: TGTGCCAGCAGCCTTAGGTGGAGAGAGAAGAACACTGAAGCTTTCTTT